What follows is one T cell receptor beta chain and its context. What it recognizes is unknown. At one end the junction does not follow the germline gene, possibly because of a read error. This sample was included in a study of T cell responses to AZD1222 COVID-19 vaccine. Overall study findings and caveats: In the spike-specific TCR repertoire, nearly half reportedly target unmutated variant regions. Repertoires were sampled only after the peak T cell response. Spike-specific TCR breadth rose after two AZD1222 doses, and depth rose as well. Spike-wide vaccine-associated CD4 TCRs dominated at 160-218 and 743-854.

Data came from immunoSEQ multiplex PCR; TCRdb stores just in-frame clones and leaves some out. This table has approximately 110,000 clones, over 85% appearing once. The CDR3 contains 11 residues. Looked up from germline, CDR1 is ENHRY and CDR2 is SYGVKD. The V and J genes are TRBV10-3 and TRBJ1-2, with 9 bases aligning to TRBD1. The specimen was peripheral blood, collected on day 0 of AZD1222 vaccination. The clonotype comes from an adult in good health. CDR3 sequence (DNA): TGTGCCATCAGTGCTACAGGGGGCTTCACCTTC. Its translation is CAISATGGFTF.